The 20 T cell receptor beta chains in this list originate from one sample, sequenced in a study of T-cell reconstitution after alpha-beta-depleted transplantation in children. Using unique molecular identifiers, the investigators prepared the TCRbeta library. TCRdb analysed the PCR reads with MiXCR anew, one entry per CDR3 protein. Of 450,000 to 550,000 distinct CDR3 sequences listed, more than 9.5% are singletons. Sequenced here: PBMCs, mostly from graft donor cells, sampled 180 days after TCRalphabeta/CD19-depleted stem cell transplant. The receptors derive from a female patient aged 2-9 years who had a stem cell transplant for aplastic anemia, so the T cells may come from the graft donor.

This clonotype was seen at least ten times. This sequence joins TRBV12-3 or TRBV12-4 and TRBJ2-3, with 11 bases matching TRBD2. CDR3 length: 16 amino acids. J gave up 0 bases and V 6 bases, and 5 bases lay outside the gene matches. CDR3 region: CASSLAGGPSTDTQYF. The CDR3 nucleotides read TGTGCCAGCAGCCTAGCGGGAGGCCCTAGCACAGATACGCAGTATTTT.

This clonotype was detected a few times. The chain carries TRBV18 and TRBJ2-1; a possible D gene is TRBD1 (6 bases). This CDR3 region has 12 residues. The germline gives CDR1 KGHSH, CDR2 LQKENI. Trimming shortened V by 3 bases and J by 9 bases, and 9 bases separated the two germline ends. The DNA of the CDR3 is TGTGCCAGCTCACCCGAAGGGGGTGAGCAGTTCTTC. This sequence encodes CASSPEGGEQFF.

The table lists this clonotype with a few counts. The chain has TRBV2 and TRBJ2-7, with no clear D. V dropped 2 bases and J dropped 3 bases, with 11 bases sitting between them. CDR3 length equals 14 residues. Germline V gives CDR1 SNHLY, CDR2 FYNNEI. The chain's CDR3 is CASSELEIGYEQYV. The DNA for the CDR3 is TGTGCCAGCAGTGAACTGGAGATCGGCTACGAGCAGTACGTC.

The V call is TRBV28, the J call TRBJ1-2; D is ambiguous. V was cut by 2 bases and J by 4 bases, with 8 bases left in between. CDR1 is MDHEN and CDR2 is SYDVKM in the germline V gene. CDR3 length equals 13 residues. The CDR3 protein is CASSLTAVYGYTF. CDR3 DNA: TGTGCCAGCAGTTTAACAGCCGTCTATGGCTACACCTTC.

This clonotype came up a few times. V gene TRBV6-5 combines with J gene TRBJ2-3; 7 positions match TRBD2. Losses at the gene ends were 2 bases for V and 3 bases for J; bases not matched to a gene: 2. The germline CDR1 and CDR2 sequences are MNHEY and SVGAGI. The CDR3 consists of 14 residues. DNA for the CDR3: TGTGCCAGCAGTTACCTAGCGGAAACAGATACGCAGTATTTT. Protein product: CASSYLAETDTQYF.

This clonotype was seen a few times. The gene calls are TRBV28 and TRBJ2-7; TRBD2 aligns across 11 bases. The length of the CDR3 is 17 residues. V trimming: 4 bases; J trimming: 2 bases; junction bases outside the gene matches: 10. Germline V gene lookup returns CDR1 MDHEN and CDR2 SYDVKM. CDR3 bases: TGTGCCAGCAGTTCCCACCGAATTAGCGGGAGGGCCTACGAGCAGTACTTC. Amino acid sequence: CASSSHRISGRAYEQYF.

This chain uses TRBV24-1 with TRBJ2-2; 10 nucleotides align to TRBD1. This CDR3 contains 18 residues. The germline CDR1 and CDR2 sequences are KGHDR and SFDVKD. With V trimmed by 3 bases and J by 3 bases, 9 bases remained unmatched. This chain's CDR3 is CATSDPRQGAIYTGELFF. CDR3 coding DNA: TGTGCCACCAGTGATCCACGACAGGGGGCAATATACACCGGGGAGCTGTTTTTT.

The chain carries TRBV6-2 or TRBV6-3 and TRBJ2-1; no clear D. The CDR3 runs 12 residues. Per the germline V gene, CDR1 is MNHEY and CDR2 is SVGEGT. V was clipped by 0 bases and J by 6 bases, with 3 bases between them. The CDR3 sequence is CASSYSANEQFF. As DNA, the CDR3 is TGTGCCAGCAGTTACTCTGCCAATGAGCAGTTCTTC.

V is TRBV14 and J is TRBJ2-7; D is unresolved. CDR3 size: 14 residues. Trimming shortened V by 3 bases and J by 0 bases, and 9 bases separated the two germline ends. The V gene's germline CDR1 is SGHDN and CDR2 FVKESK. The CDR3 spells CASSHPVSSYEQYF. CDR3 bases: TGTGCCAGCAGCCATCCGGTGAGCTCCTACGAGCAGTACTTC. The variable domain in full, completed from reference TRBV14 and TRBJ2-7, reads EAGVTQFPSHSVIEKGQTVTLRCDPISGHDNLYWYRRVMGKEIKFLLHFVKESKQDESGMPNNRFLAERTGGTYSTLKVQPAELEDSGVYFCASSHPVSSYEQYFGPGTRLTVT.

This clonotype was counted a few times. This sequence joins TRBV28 and TRBJ2-6; the match to TRBD1 covers 9 bases. The CDR3 consists of 19 residues. CDR1 is MDHEN, CDR2 SYDVKM, per germline. V lost 6 bases, J lost 1 base, and 13 bases stayed unmatched. CDR3 bases: TGTGCCAGCAGCCCCCCGACAGGGGGTTTACCTTCTGGGGCCAACGTCCTGACTTTC. It yields the protein CASSPPTGGLPSGANVLTF. The entire variable domain, with the rest obtained from reference TRBV28 and TRBJ2-6, is as follows: DVKVTQSSRYLVKRTGEKVFLECVQDMDHENMFWYRQDPGLGLRLIYFSYDVKMKEKGDIPEGYSVSREKKERFSLILESASTNQTSMYLCASSPPTGGLPSGANVLTFGAGSRLTVL.

This clonotype was detected only a few times. V and J are TRBV5-1 and TRBJ2-2; 7 nucleotides line up with TRBD1. This CDR3 region has 15 residues. Germline CDR1 reads SGHRS; CDR2 reads YFSETQ. The J segment lost 4 bases and the V segment lost 0 bases, leaving 3 bases of the junction unmatched. This chain's CDR3 is CASSLEQGFTGELFF. CDR3 nucleotide sequence: TGCGCCAGCAGCTTGGAACAGGGGTTCACCGGGGAGCTGTTTTTT.

This clonotype occurred a few times. The V gene is TRBV4-3, the J gene TRBJ2-6, with 7 bases identical to TRBD1. CDR1 LGHNA and CDR2 YSLEER come from the germline V gene. The V gene end was trimmed by 4 bases and the J gene end by 0 bases; junction bases not matched to a gene: 3. The CDR3 is 16 residues long. DNA of the CDR3: TGCGCCAGCAGCCTGGGACAGCCCTCTGGGGCCAACGTCCTGACTTTC. Translation gives CASSLGQPSGANVLTF.

This clonotype was seen a few times. This CDR3 reads CASGRQGAGEQFF. The CDR3, as DNA: TGCGCCAGCGGTAGACAGGGGGCCGGTGAGCAGTTCTTC. The chain joins TRBV10-1 to TRBJ2-1, with 10 nucleotides matching TRBD1. CDR1 and CDR2 (germline): WNHNN, SYGVQD (reference sequence). The CDR3 is 13 amino acids. The V and J ends lost 8 bases and 9 bases, in that order; junction bases with no gene match: 7.

Turning to this clonotype: Compared with germline, one end of the junction differs, possibly owing to a read error. J is TRBJ2-1 and V is TRBV3-1, with D possibly TRBD1 on 5 matching bases. Germline lookup yields CDR1 LGHDT and CDR2 YNNKEL (reference sequence). This CDR3 spans 13 amino acids. As DNA, the CDR3 is TGTGCCAGCAACCAAGAAGGGGTGAGAGAGCAGTTCTTC. It yields the protein CASNQEGVREQFF.

V and J are TRBV27 and TRBJ2-7; 9 positions match TRBD2. There are 15 residues in the CDR3. Germline-derived CDR1 and CDR2 are MNHEY and SMNVEV (reference sequence). Unmatched junction bases numbered 8, after V lost 5 bases and J lost 3 bases. The CDR3 spells CASSPYLAGIYEQYV. In DNA form, the CDR3 reads TGTGCCAGCAGTCCATATCTAGCGGGGATCTACGAGCAGTACGTC.

This clonotype was detected a few times. CDR3 sequence: CASSPFRAGTYEQYF. In DNA form, the CDR3 reads TGTGCCAGCAGCCCATTCCGAGCGGGTACCTACGAGCAGTACTTC. This chain links TRBV9 with TRBJ2-7, with D maybe TRBD2 (6 bases). The CDR3 extends over 15 amino acids. Between the trimmed V and J ends, which lost 4 bases and 2 bases, there was a span of 16 bases. Germline V gene lookup returns CDR1 SGDLS and CDR2 YYNGEE.

This clonotype was detected many times. This CDR3 is CASRPGQKAEAFF. The CDR3 DNA reads as TGTGCCAGCAGACCCGGACAGAAGGCTGAAGCTTTCTTT. The genes are TRBV28 and TRBJ1-1; D may be TRBD1 (6 bases). Germline V gene data show CDR1 as MDHEN and CDR2 as SYDVKM. V was trimmed by 6 bases and J by 6 bases, leaving 14 bases between them. CDR3 size: 13 residues. Together with reference TRBV28 and TRBJ1-1, the CDR3 gives the full variable domain: DVKVTQSSRYLVKRTGEKVFLECVQDMDHENMFWYRQDPGLGLRLIYFSYDVKMKEKGDIPEGYSVSREKKERFSLILESASTNQTSMYLCASRPGQKAEAFFGQGTRLTVV.

This clonotype occurred a few times. The chain combines TRBV6-1 with TRBJ2-1; TRBD2 matches 10 bases. The CDR3 is 14 amino acids. Germline trimming cut 7 bases from V and 4 bases from J; bases unmatched to any gene: 4. Germline V gene sequence: CDR1 MNHNS, CDR2 SASEGT. For the CDR3, the DNA is TGTGCCAGCACCAGGACTAGCGGTTACAATGAGCAGTTCTTC. Its translation is CASTRTSGYNEQFF.

This clonotype came up a few times. The J gene is TRBJ2-1, the V gene TRBV19, with unresolved D. Trimming pared 3 bases from V and 8 bases from J, leaving 11 bases between. CDR3 size: 13 residues. CDR1 and CDR2 (germline): LNHDA, SQIVND (reference sequence). CDR3 in DNA: TGTGCCAGTAGTATGGGAATGGTTGATGAGCAGTTCTTC. Protein product: CASSMGMVDEQFF.

The chain couples TRBV2 to TRBJ2-3, with D unclear. V was pared by 10 bases and J by 2 bases, with 7 bases between. The V gene's germline CDR1 is SNHLY and CDR2 FYNNEI. CDR3 size: 11 residues. CDR3 amino acids: CATTNTDTQYF. The CDR3 nucleotides are TGTGCCACAACCAACACAGATACGCAGTATTTT.